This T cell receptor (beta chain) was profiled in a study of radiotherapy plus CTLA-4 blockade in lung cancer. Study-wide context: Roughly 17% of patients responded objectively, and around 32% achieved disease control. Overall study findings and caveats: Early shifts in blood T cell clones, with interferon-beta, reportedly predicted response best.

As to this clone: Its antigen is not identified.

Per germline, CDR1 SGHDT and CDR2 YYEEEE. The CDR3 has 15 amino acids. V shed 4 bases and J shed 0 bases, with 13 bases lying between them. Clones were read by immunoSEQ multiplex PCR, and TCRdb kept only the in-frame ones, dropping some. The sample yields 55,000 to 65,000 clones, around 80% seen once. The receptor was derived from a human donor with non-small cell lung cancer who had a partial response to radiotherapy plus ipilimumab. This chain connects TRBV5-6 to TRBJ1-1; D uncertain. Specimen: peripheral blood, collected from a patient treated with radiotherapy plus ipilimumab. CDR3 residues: CASSNTWPMNTEAFF. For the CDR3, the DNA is TGTGCCAGCAGCAATACCTGGCCCATGAACACTGAAGCTTTCTTT. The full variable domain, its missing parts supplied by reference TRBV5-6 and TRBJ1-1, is DAGVTQSPTHLIKTRGQQVTLRCSPKSGHDTVSWYQQALGQGPQFIFQYYEEEERQRGNFPDRFSGHQFPNYSSELNVNALLLGDSALYLCASSNTWPMNTEAFFGQGTRLTVV.